The 19 T cell receptor beta chains presented below share a single source sample, sequenced in a study of cytomegalovirus exposure and HLA in healthy donors. A multiplex PCR was run with 60 Vbeta primers and 13 Jbeta primers. The data were produced by immunoSEQ multiplex PCR, yet TCRdb's version contains in-frame clones alone and is incomplete. The sample yields about 130,000 clones, 60% to 85% seen once. Sequenced material: PBMCs. The receptors were sampled from a man in his fifties in good health and CMV-seronegative.

The gene calls are TRBV7-2 and TRBJ2-7; possible D gene TRBD1, 5 bases. Deletions cut 0 bases from V and 3 bases from J, with 9 bases between. The germline V gene encodes CDR1 SGHTA and CDR2 FQGNSA. The CDR3 runs to 14 residues. The CDR3 DNA reads TGTGCCAGCAGCTTAGCGGCAGGGAACTACGAGCAGTACGTC. It is translated as CASSLAAGNYEQYV.

The chain carries TRBV30 and TRBJ1-1; unclear D gene. The length of the CDR3 is 12 residues. Between the trimmed V and J ends, which lost 3 bases and 6 bases, there was a span of 11 bases. Germline V lookup: CDR1 GTSNPN, CDR2 SVGIG (reference sequence). The CDR3 region is CAWRLIRSEAFF. In DNA, the CDR3 is TGTGCCTGGAGGCTTATTAGATCTGAAGCTTTCTTT.

The chain has TRBV13 and TRBJ1-5, with a possible D match to TRBD1 (5 bases). V lost 2 bases and J 0 bases, leaving 11 bases between the germline ends. Looked up from germline, CDR1 is PRHDT and CDR2 is FYEKMQ (reference sequence). The CDR3 consists of 16 residues. CDR3 amino acids: CASSLRGQDSNQPQHF. CDR3 nucleotide sequence: TGTGCCAGCAGCTTACGCGGACAAGATAGCAATCAGCCCCAGCATTTT.

The chain couples TRBV13 to TRBJ2-1, with TRBD1 identical over 9 bases. In germline, CDR1 is PRHDT, CDR2 FYEKMQ (reference sequence). After removal of 5 bases from V and 5 bases from J, the junction contained 10 bases not matched to a gene. There are 16 residues in the CDR3. CDR3 protein: CASSPRGDRDHNEQFF. The CDR3 DNA reads TGTGCCAGCAGCCCGAGGGGGGACAGGGACCACAATGAGCAGTTCTTC.

This clone was found once. The chain is built from TRBV19 and TRBJ1-2; D possibly corresponds to TRBD1 (5 bases). Germline V lookup: CDR1 LNHDA, CDR2 SQIVND (reference sequence). This CDR3 has 12 amino acids. V was clipped by 5 bases and J by 4 bases, with 8 bases between them. DNA for the CDR3: TGTGCCAGTAGTCCAGGGCTCTATGGCTACACCTTC. It specifies CASSPGLYGYTF.

Only a few counts were recorded for this clone. The J gene is TRBJ1-2, the V gene TRBV28, with D possibly TRBD1 on 5 matching bases. CDR1 and CDR2 from the germline V gene are MDHEN and SYDVKM. V lost 5 bases to trimming and J lost 6 bases, with 13 bases between them. The CDR3 is 13 amino acids. CDR3 in DNA: TGTGCCAGCAGTACCTCGGGGGGGAATGGCTACACCTTC. This translates into CASSTSGGNGYTF.

The chain has TRBV7-2 and TRBJ2-1, with 12 nucleotides matching TRBD2. Germline loops: CDR1 SGHTA, CDR2 FQGNSA. With 5 bases clipped from V and 5 bases from J, the junction kept 4 bases outside the gene matches. The CDR3 covers 15 residues. For the CDR3, the DNA is TGTGCCAGCAGCCCTAGCGGGGGGGCTCACAATGAGCAGTTCTTC. Translation: CASSPSGGAHNEQFF.

The chain carries TRBV5-1 and TRBJ2-6; maybe TRBD1 (6 bases). Germline loops: CDR1 SGHRS, CDR2 YFSETQ. The CDR3 loop spans 15 amino acids. V dropped 0 bases and J dropped 2 bases, with 6 bases sitting between them. The CDR3 sequence is CASSLGTAGANVLTF. For the CDR3, the DNA is TGCGCCAGCAGCTTGGGGACAGCTGGGGCCAACGTCCTGACTTTC. The full variable domain, rest sourced from reference TRBV5-1 and TRBJ2-6, is KAGVTQTPRYLIKTRGQQVTLSCSPISGHRSVSWYQQTPGQGLQFLFEYFSETQRNKGNFPGRFSGRQFSNSRSEMNVSTLELGDSALYLCASSLGTAGANVLTFGAGSRLTVL.

The chain combines TRBV6-1 with TRBJ2-7; TRBD2 is a possible D gene (5 bases). Germline V gives CDR1 MNHNS, CDR2 SASEGT. V was pared by 5 bases and J by 0 bases, with 14 bases between. This CDR3 has 15 amino acids. The CDR3 DNA reads TGTGCCAGCAGTCGCCGGGAACAGAGCTCCTACGAGCAGTACGTC. Protein product: CASSRREQSSYEQYV.

The gene calls are TRBV9 and TRBJ2-3; D is unclear. V was trimmed by 2 bases and J by 4 bases, leaving 11 bases between them. From germline, CDR1 is SGDLS and CDR2 YYNGEE. CDR3 length: 14 residues. The CDR3 nucleotides read TGTGCCAGCAGCGTTCTCCTTGAGTCAGATACGCAGTATTTT. This translates into CASSVLLESDTQYF.

The chain employs TRBV5-1 and TRBJ1-1; 8 positions agree with TRBD1. The germline V gene encodes CDR1 SGHRS and CDR2 YFSETQ. The trim removed 0 bases at V and 5 bases at J, leaving 3 bases unmatched. The CDR3 runs 14 residues. Written as DNA, the CDR3 is TGCGCCAGCAGCTTGGGGACAGGGAGGACTGAAGCTTTCTTT. This translates into CASSLGTGRTEAFF.

This clone came up a few times. This chain connects TRBV10-3 to TRBJ1-6, with 7 positions matching TRBD1. CDR3 length: 15 residues. CDR1 is ENHRY and CDR2 is SYGVKD in the germline V gene. The V gene end was trimmed by 4 bases and the J gene end by 9 bases; junction bases not matched to a gene: 9. For the CDR3, the DNA is TGTGCCATCAGTGGGGAAGGGGGCTGGGGTTCACCCCTCCACTTT. It is translated as CAISGEGGWGSPLHF.

The V gene is TRBV7-2, the J gene TRBJ2-1, with a weak D call TRBD2 (6 bases). This CDR3 region has 14 residues. Between the trimmed V and J ends, which lost 5 bases and 7 bases, there was a span of 15 bases. The germline V gene has CDR1 SGHTA and CDR2 FQGNSA. The CDR3: CASSPATSMNEQFF. CDR3 in DNA: TGTGCCAGCAGCCCCGCGACTAGTATGAATGAGCAGTTCTTC.

The sample holds a few counts of this clone. The chain couples TRBV5-6 to TRBJ1-1; no reliable D call. The germline V gene has CDR1 SGHDT and CDR2 YYEEEE. This CDR3 contains 13 residues. Deletions cut 0 bases from V and 10 bases from J, with 13 bases between. The chain's CDR3 is CASSLEAYQRAFF. In DNA, the CDR3 is TGTGCCAGCAGCTTGGAAGCTTACCAAAGAGCTTTCTTT.

This sequence joins TRBV5-6 and TRBJ2-7; tentative D call: TRBD1 (5 bases). CDR1 is SGHDT and CDR2 is YYEEEE in the germline V gene. CDR3 size: 13 residues. Trimming pared 8 bases from V and 1 base from J, leaving 13 bases between. CDR3 DNA sequence: TGTGCCAGTCCAACTCAGGGTTCCTACGAGCAGTACGTC. Its protein product is CASPTQGSYEQYV.

Comment on this clone: Other DNA sequences in this specimen translate into the identical CDR3. The rearrangement joins TRBV4-1 to TRBJ1-5; tentative D call: TRBD1 (5 bases). The CDR3 totals 14 residues. Between the trimmed V and J ends, which lost 0 bases and 4 bases, there was a span of 7 bases. Germline-derived CDR1 and CDR2 are MGHRA and YSYEKL. The CDR3 reads CASSQDRGNQPQHF. The DNA for the CDR3 is TGCGCCAGCAGCCAAGATCGGGGGAATCAGCCCCAGCATTTT.

This clone was counted a few times. The chain employs TRBV5-1 and TRBJ1-4; 8 bases fit TRBD1. The length of the CDR3 is 14 residues. Germline V lookup: CDR1 SGHRS, CDR2 YFSETQ. The V segment lost 0 bases and the J segment 5 bases; nucleotides outside the gene matches: 0. CDR3 DNA: TGCGCCAGCAGCTTGGGACAGGGGAATGAAAAACTGTTTTTT. It yields the protein CASSLGQGNEKLFF. Full variable domain (missing parts from reference TRBV5-1 and TRBJ1-4): KAGVTQTPRYLIKTRGQQVTLSCSPISGHRSVSWYQQTPGQGLQFLFEYFSETQRNKGNFPGRFSGRQFSNSRSEMNVSTLELGDSALYLCASSLGQGNEKLFFGSGTQLSVL.

The chain uses TRBV28 and TRBJ1-2; D gene unclear. This CDR3 is built from 15 residues. V gave up 3 bases and J gave up 5 bases, with 16 bases separating them. Per the germline V gene, CDR1 is MDHEN and CDR2 is SYDVKM. The CDR3 bases are TGTGCCAGCAGTTTGGGTTGGAGGGTAGGTTATGGCTACACCTTC. Residues: CASSLGWRVGYGYTF.

The genes are TRBV7-9 and TRBJ2-5; a possible D gene is TRBD2 (5 bases). This CDR3 is built from 15 residues. CDR1 and CDR2 (germline): SEHNR, FQNEAQ (reference sequence). Trimming shortened V by 6 bases and J by 3 bases, and 17 bases separated the two germline ends. The CDR3 sequence: CASRSSGLPEETQYF. The CDR3 DNA is TGTGCCAGCAGATCTTCTGGACTGCCGGAAGAGACCCAGTACTTC.